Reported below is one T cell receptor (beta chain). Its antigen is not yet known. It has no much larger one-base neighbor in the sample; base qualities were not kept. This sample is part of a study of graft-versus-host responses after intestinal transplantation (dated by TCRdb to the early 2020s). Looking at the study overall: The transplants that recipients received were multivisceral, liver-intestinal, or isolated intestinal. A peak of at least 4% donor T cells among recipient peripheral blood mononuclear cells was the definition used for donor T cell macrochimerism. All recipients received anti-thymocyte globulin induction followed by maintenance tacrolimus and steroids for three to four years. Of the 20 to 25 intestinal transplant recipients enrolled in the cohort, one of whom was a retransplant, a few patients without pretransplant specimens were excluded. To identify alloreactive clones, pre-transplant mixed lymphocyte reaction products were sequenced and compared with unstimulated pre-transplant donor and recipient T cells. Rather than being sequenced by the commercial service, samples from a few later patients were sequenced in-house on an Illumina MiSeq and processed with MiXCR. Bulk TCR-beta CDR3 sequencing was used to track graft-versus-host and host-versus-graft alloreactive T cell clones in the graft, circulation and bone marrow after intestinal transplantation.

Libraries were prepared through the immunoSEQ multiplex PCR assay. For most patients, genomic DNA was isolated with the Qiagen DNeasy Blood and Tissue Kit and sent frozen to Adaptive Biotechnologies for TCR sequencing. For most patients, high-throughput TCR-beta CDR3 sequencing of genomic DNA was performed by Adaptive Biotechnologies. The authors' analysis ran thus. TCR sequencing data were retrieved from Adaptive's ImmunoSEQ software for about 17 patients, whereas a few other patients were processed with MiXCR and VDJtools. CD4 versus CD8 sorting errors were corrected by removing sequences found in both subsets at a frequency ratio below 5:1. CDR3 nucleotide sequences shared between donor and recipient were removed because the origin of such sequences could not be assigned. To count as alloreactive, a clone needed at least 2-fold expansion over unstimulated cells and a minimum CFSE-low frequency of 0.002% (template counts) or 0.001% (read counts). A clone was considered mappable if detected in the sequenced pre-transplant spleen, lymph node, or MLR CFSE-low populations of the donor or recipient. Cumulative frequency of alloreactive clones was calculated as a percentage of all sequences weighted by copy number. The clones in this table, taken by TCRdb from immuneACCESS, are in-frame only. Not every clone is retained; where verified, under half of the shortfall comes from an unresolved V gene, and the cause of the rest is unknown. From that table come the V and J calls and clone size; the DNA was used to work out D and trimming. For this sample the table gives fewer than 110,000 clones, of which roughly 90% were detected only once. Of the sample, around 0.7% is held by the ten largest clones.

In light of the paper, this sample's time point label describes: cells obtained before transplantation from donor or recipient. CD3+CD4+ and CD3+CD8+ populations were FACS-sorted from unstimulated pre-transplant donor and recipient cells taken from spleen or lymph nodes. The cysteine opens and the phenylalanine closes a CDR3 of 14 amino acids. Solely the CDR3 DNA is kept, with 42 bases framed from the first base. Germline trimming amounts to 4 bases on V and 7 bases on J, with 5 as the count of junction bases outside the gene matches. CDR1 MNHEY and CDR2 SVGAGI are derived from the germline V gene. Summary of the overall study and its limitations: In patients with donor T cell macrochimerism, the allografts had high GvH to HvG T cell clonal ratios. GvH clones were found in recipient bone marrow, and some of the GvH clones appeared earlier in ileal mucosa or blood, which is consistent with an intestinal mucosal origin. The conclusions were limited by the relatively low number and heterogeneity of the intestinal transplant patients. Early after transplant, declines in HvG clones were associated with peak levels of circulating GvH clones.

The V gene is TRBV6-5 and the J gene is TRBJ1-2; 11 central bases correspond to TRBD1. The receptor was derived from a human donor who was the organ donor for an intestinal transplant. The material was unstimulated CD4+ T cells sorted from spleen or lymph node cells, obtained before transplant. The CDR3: CASSSGQGGIGYTF. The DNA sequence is TGTGCCAGCAGTTCGGGACAGGGGGGTATTGGCTACACCTTC.